Below, 23 T cell receptor beta chains from the same sample are listed, as sequenced in a study of breast tumors, draining lymph nodes, adjacent tissues (dated by TCRdb to the mid-2010s). The axillary draining lymph nodes of breast cancer patients were the source of the lymph node samples. Library generation was performed with multiplex PCR. Sequencing instrument: Illumina HiSeq 2000. TCRdb ran its own pipeline on the public reads, namely fastp trimming at Q25 and MiXCR clone calling, and kept in-frame beta chains. Every CDR3 protein is listed once, alongside the most common genes and DNA of its rows. The sample records about 180,000 distinct CDR3 sequences, roughly 30% of which are singletons. 4% to 5.5% of the sample lies in the top ten. Source material: axillary lymph node tissue. These receptors came from a female donor with breast cancer. Some clones in this sample may be carry-over from other donors' samples.

The chain uses TRBV27 and TRBJ1-3, with no clear D. The CDR3 covers 15 residues. Germline assignment: CDR1 MNHEY and CDR2 SMNVEV (reference sequence). V was pared by 4 bases and J by 0 bases, with 10 bases between. The CDR3 DNA is TGTGCCAGCAGTTCCACCCGGGGCTCTGGAAACACCATATATTTT. Translating it yields CASSSTRGSGNTIYF.

This sequence joins TRBV10-3 and TRBJ1-5; D call uncertain. The germline CDR1 and CDR2 sequences are ENHRY and SYGVKD. Trimming took 2 bases from V and 15 from J, leaving 14 bases between them. This CDR3 comprises 12 residues. As DNA, the CDR3 is TGTGCCATCAGTGAGGCCCCAGGTTGGTTGCATTTT. Protein sequence: CAISEAPGWLHF.

Comment on this clonotype: This may stem from a read error, because a much larger clone lies one nucleotide away. The chain combines TRBV12-3 or TRBV12-4 with TRBJ2-5; 8 nucleotides line up with TRBD2. V was pared by 4 bases and J by 2 bases, with 6 bases of the junction left unmatched. CDR3 length: 15 amino acids. CDR3 coding DNA: TGTGCCAGCAGTTGGGGACTAGTGGGACAAGAGACCCAGTACTTC. This sequence encodes CASSWGLVGQETQYF.

V gene TRBV2 combines with J gene TRBJ1-1, with 7 bases aligning to TRBD1. The CDR3 runs 16 residues. Germline V lookup: CDR1 SNHLY, CDR2 FYNNEI. The junction had 11 bases not matched to a gene; V was cut back by 6 bases and J by 1 base. The CDR3: CASRFPQGMGNTEAFF. CDR3 bases: TGTGCCAGCAGATTCCCACAGGGGATGGGGAACACTGAAGCTTTCTTT.

The chain joins TRBV19 to TRBJ2-5; no definite D call. Germline V gives CDR1 LNHDA, CDR2 SQIVND (reference sequence). The V and J ends lost 6 bases and 3 bases respectively, with 14 bases between them. The CDR3 is made up of 14 amino acids. Here the CDR3 reads CASSLWPREETQYF. CDR3 bases: TGTGCCAGTAGCCTTTGGCCACGGGAAGAGACCCAGTACTTC.

The V gene is TRBV7-9, the J gene TRBJ1-1; TRBD1 agrees at 9 bases. Germline V lookup: CDR1 SEHNR, CDR2 FQNEAQ (reference sequence). V dropped 1 base and J dropped 1; count of bases not matched to a gene: 7. This CDR3 contains 17 residues. CDR3: CASSLGGTGKGNTEAFF. CDR3 DNA: TGTGCCAGCAGCTTAGGGGGGACAGGGAAGGGGAACACTGAAGCTTTCTTT.

There are many counts of this clonotype. This chain joins TRBV5-1 and TRBJ1-6; a weak D match, TRBD1 (5 bases). The V gene lost 5 bases and the J gene lost 7 bases, with 13 bases spanning the gap. The CDR3 contains 14 residues. The V gene's germline CDR1 is SGHRS and CDR2 YFSETQ. The CDR3 bases are TGCGCCAGCAGTATTGATCGGGGGAATTCACCCCTCCACTTT. This encodes CASSIDRGNSPLHF.

The table lists this clonotype with many counts. The chain recombines TRBV20-1 with TRBJ2-3, with 8 bases matching TRBD2. CDR1 DFQATT and CDR2 SNEGSKA come from the germline V gene (reference sequence). The V segment lost 0 bases and the J segment 5 bases; nucleotides outside the gene matches: 10. CDR3 length equals 16 residues. The CDR3 DNA follows: TGCAGTGCTAGAGATCCCAGCGGGGGCCTGCTAGATACGCAGTATTTT. This translates into CSARDPSGGLLDTQYF.

There are many counts of this clonotype. This chain connects TRBV19 to TRBJ2-7, with 11 bases identical to TRBD2. The trim removed 3 bases at V and 5 bases at J, leaving 9 bases unmatched. Germline V lookup: CDR1 LNHDA, CDR2 SQIVND (reference sequence). This CDR3 is built from 16 residues. The CDR3 DNA reads as TGTGCCAGTAGTATTAAAACTAGCGGGAGTAGAAACGAGCAGTACTTC. This gives the protein CASSIKTSGSRNEQYF.

This clonotype was seen at least ten times. CDR3 in amino acids: CSAPLDNSYEQYF. In DNA form, the CDR3 reads TGCAGTGCTCCTCTAGACAACTCCTACGAGCAGTACTTC. The V call is TRBV20-1, the J call TRBJ2-7; D not resolved. V was pared by 5 bases and J by 0 bases, with 11 bases between. The CDR3 length is 13 residues. In germline, CDR1 is DFQATT, CDR2 SNEGSKA (reference sequence).

The rearrangement uses TRBV3-1 and TRBJ1-2; 10 nucleotides line up with TRBD1. The CDR3 has 16 residues. Germline loops: CDR1 LGHDT, CDR2 YNNKEL (reference sequence). V was clipped by 3 bases and J by 3 bases; unmatched bases: 7. The CDR3 loop is CASSQSVGQGDYGYTF. CDR3 DNA: TGTGCCAGCAGCCAGAGCGTTGGACAGGGGGACTATGGCTACACCTTC. The whole variable domain, filled in from reference TRBV3-1 and TRBJ1-2, reads DTAVSQTPKYLVTQMGNDKSIKCEQNLGHDTMYWYKQDSKKFLKIMFSYNNKELIINETVPNRFSPKSPDKAHLNLHINSLELGDSAVYFCASSQSVGQGDYGYTFGSGTRLTVV.

V usage is TRBV20-1 and J usage is TRBJ1-6, with 7 bases aligning to TRBD1. Germline V gene lookup returns CDR1 DFQATT and CDR2 SNEGSKA (reference sequence). The V gene end was trimmed by 3 bases and the J gene end by 8 bases; junction bases not matched to a gene: 1. This CDR3 contains 12 residues. The CDR3, as DNA: TGCAGTGCTAGCAGGGGGGATTCACCCCTCCACTTT. This translates into CSASRGDSPLHF.

At least ten counts were recorded for this clonotype. The gene calls are TRBV7-9 and TRBJ1-4; no firm D call. The V gene lost 5 bases and the J gene lost 6 bases, with 10 bases spanning the gap. Germline CDR1 and CDR2: SEHNR and FQNEAQ (reference sequence). The CDR3 extends over 13 amino acids. The CDR3, as DNA: TGTGCCAGCAGCCTCCCCCCACATGAAAAACTGTTTTTT. This codes for CASSLPPHEKLFF.

This clonotype came up many times. The CDR3 spells CASSHSSPGTGELFF. The CDR3 DNA reads TGTGCCAGCAGCCATTCCTCCCCGGGCACCGGGGAGCTGTTTTTT. The chain combines TRBV4-2 with TRBJ2-2; D is undetermined. The CDR3 has 15 residues. Trimming removed 3 bases from V and 4 bases from J, with 12 bases in between. The germline gives CDR1 LGHNA, CDR2 YNFKEQ.

This chain connects TRBV27 to TRBJ2-1, with unresolved D. Trimming cost V 3 bases and J 9 bases, with 18 bases left between them. CDR3 length: 15 amino acids. Germline lookup yields CDR1 MNHEY and CDR2 SMNVEV (reference sequence). CDR3 protein: CASSFRPGGFGEQFF. Here the CDR3 DNA reads TGTGCCAGCAGTTTCCGGCCGGGTGGTTTTGGTGAGCAGTTCTTC.

The sample holds many counts of this clonotype. CDR3 nucleotides: TGTGCCAGCAGCTCCCAATCGGGGAGGGAGACCCAGTACTTC. Protein product: CASSSQSGRETQYF. The chain recombines TRBV7-9 with TRBJ2-5, with D possibly TRBD2 on 6 matching bases. The ends were cut back, 4 bases at V and 5 bases at J, with 14 bases in the middle. From germline, CDR1 is SEHNR and CDR2 FQNEAQ (reference sequence). The CDR3 consists of 14 residues.

The gene calls are TRBV12-3 or TRBV12-4 and TRBJ2-7; TRBD1 aligns across 8 bases. This CDR3 has 16 amino acids. V lost 5 bases and J lost 5; bases outside the gene matches: 14. The CDR3 loop is CASSPPPGTGNDEQYF. As DNA, the CDR3 is TGTGCCAGCAGTCCCCCCCCCGGGACAGGTAACGACGAGCAGTACTTC.

This clonotype was seen at least ten times. The V call is TRBV7-9, the J call TRBJ1-3; the D gene is possibly TRBD1 (5 bases). The CDR3 contains 15 residues. Trimming pared 4 bases from V and 3 bases from J, leaving 13 bases between. Germline CDR1 reads SEHNR; CDR2 reads FQNEAQ (reference sequence). The CDR3, as DNA: TGTGCCAGCAGCTCCAGGGTGGAGGATGGAAACACCATATATTTT. Protein: CASSSRVEDGNTIYF. Drawing the rest from reference TRBV7-9 and TRBJ1-3, the complete variable domain is DTGVSQNPRHKITKRGQNVTFRCDPISEHNRLYWYRQTLGQGPEFLTYFQNEAQLEKSRLLSDRFSAERPKGSFSTLEIQRTEQGDSAMYLCASSSRVEDGNTIYFGEGSWLTVV.

This clonotype was observed a few times. Germline and junction disagree at one end, which may indicate a read error. The chain recombines TRBV7-2 with TRBJ2-3, with D possibly matching TRBD1 (6 bases). The germline CDR1 and CDR2 sequences are SGHTA and FQGNSA. This CDR3 has 17 residues. The CDR3 sequence is CASTEDRFLSSTDPQYF. The CDR3 DNA follows: TGTGCCAGCACGGAGGACAGATTCTTATCTAGCACAGATCCGCAGTATTTT.

This clonotype turned up a few times. A much larger clone differs from this one at a single base, so this may be a read error. This chain links TRBV12-3 or TRBV12-4 with TRBJ2-3; D remains unclear. The CDR3 is 12 residues long. CDR3 nucleotide sequence: TGTACCAGCAGCCTAATACGGGATACGCAGTATTTT. It yields the protein CTSSLIRDTQYF.

This clonotype has only a few counts. A read error may produce the germline difference seen at one junction end. The chain is built from TRBV20-1 and TRBJ1-5; 8 nucleotides line up with TRBD1. Germline V gene sequence: CDR1 DFQATT, CDR2 SNEGSKA (reference sequence). The CDR3 is 16 amino acids. DNA for the CDR3: TGCAGTGCTGGAGATCACGAGACAGGGGCTTCGGAGCCCCAGCATTTT. Residues: CSAGDHETGASEPQHF.

The CDR3 DNA follows: TGTGCCACCAGTGATTCATCCGGGGGGAGGAACTATGGCTACACCTTC. This sequence encodes CATSDSSGGRNYGYTF. The V and J genes are TRBV24-1 and TRBJ1-2; weak D call: TRBD1 (5 bases). The CDR3 consists of 16 residues. The germline V gene has CDR1 KGHDR and CDR2 SFDVKD. V was pared by 2 bases and J by 2 bases, with 14 bases between.

In its sample, this clonotype was seen many times. The chain recombines TRBV30 with TRBJ2-7; possibly TRBD1 or TRBD2 for D (6 bases each). The CDR3 is made up of 11 amino acids. The germline V gene encodes CDR1 GTSNPN and CDR2 SVGIG (reference sequence). Trimming cost V 4 bases and J 5 bases, with 9 bases left between them. The CDR3 DNA is TGTGCCTGGATTCGGGGGCACGAGCAGTACTTC. This sequence encodes CAWIRGHEQYF.